This paragraph reports one TCR beta chain. The antigen is undetermined. This sample is part of a study of T cells in narcolepsy. Study-wide background: Patients with NT1 or NT2 and healthy control donors were enrolled.

Regarding the study as a whole: Autoreactive HCRT-specific and TRIB2-specific clonotypes were marked in same-patient CSF-versus-blood CD4+ comparisons. Autoreactive clone sequences were missing from some blood memory CD4+ repertoires.

This table comes from immunoSEQ multiplex PCR, and its TCRdb copy is limited to in-frame clones, with some not included. The sample holds some 34,000 clones, roughly 80% seen once. Sequenced: memory (CD45RA-) CD4+ T cells from blood. The TCR originated in a human donor in good health.

CDR3 DNA sequence: TGTGCCAGCAGCCAAAGAATTTCTGGACAGGGCTATGGCTACACCTTC. Translated, it gives CASSQRISGQGYGYTF. V gene TRBV14 combines with J gene TRBJ1-2, with 8 nucleotides matching TRBD1. CDR3 length equals 16 residues. CDR1 SGHDN and CDR2 FVKESK come from the germline V gene. Unmatched junction bases numbered 9, after V lost 2 bases and J lost 4 bases.